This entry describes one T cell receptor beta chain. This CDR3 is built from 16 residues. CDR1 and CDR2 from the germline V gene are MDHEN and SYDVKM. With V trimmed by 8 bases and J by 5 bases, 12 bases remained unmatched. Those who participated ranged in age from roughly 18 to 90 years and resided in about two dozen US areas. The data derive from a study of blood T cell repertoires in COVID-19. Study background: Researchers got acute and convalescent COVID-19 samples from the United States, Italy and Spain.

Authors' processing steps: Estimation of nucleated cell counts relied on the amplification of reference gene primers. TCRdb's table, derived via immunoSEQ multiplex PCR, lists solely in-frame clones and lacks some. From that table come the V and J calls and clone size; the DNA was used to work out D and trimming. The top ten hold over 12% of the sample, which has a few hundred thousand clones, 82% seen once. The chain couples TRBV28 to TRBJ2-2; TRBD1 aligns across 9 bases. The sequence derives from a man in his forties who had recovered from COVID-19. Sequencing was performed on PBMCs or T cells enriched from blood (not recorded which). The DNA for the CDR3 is TGTGCCAGCCGGACCCCCTCCGGGACAGGGACCGGGGAGCTGTTTTTT. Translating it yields CASRTPSGTGTGELFF.